The table lists the clone carrying this TCR beta chain with a few counts. No antigen is known for it. The data were produced by immunoSEQ multiplex PCR, yet TCRdb's version contains in-frame clones alone and is incomplete. In the table there are some 3,000 clones, 39% of which are singletons. The sample belongs to a study of T cells in localized non-small cell lung cancer. The CDR3 has 16 residues. Germline loops: CDR1 SGDLS, CDR2 YYNGEE. V lost 5 bases, J lost 7 bases, and 22 bases lay in between. The study's findings and limits: Sequence data derive from only one tumor region, so heterogeneity remains possible.

The V and J genes are TRBV9 and TRBJ2-1; D perhaps matches TRBD2 (6 bases). This material consisted of normal lung tissue next to the tumor, taken before any cancer treatment. The clonotype comes from a woman aged 40-70 years with stage I lung adenocarcinoma. The CDR3 loop reads CASRGEWGTRGNEQFF. The CDR3 DNA sequence: TGTGCCAGCAGAGGAGAGTGGGGCACTCGGGGGAATGAGCAGTTCTTC.